Listed below are T cell receptor beta chains from one sample, sequenced in a study of OX40 agonist ivuxolimab in advanced cancers. Here immunoSEQ multiplex PCR was the method, and the copy in TCRdb shows in-frame clones only, minus some. Of roughly 41,000 clones in the sample, roughly 91% were seen once. The material sequenced was CD4+ or CD8+ T cells sorted from blood, taken in a trial of the OX40 agonist ivuxolimab. Source of these receptors: an adult with an advanced solid tumor such as melanoma, head and neck, liver or kidney cancer. Both conserved end residues are part of each CDR3. Each record gives: CDR3 DNA, CDR3 protein, D gene, V gene, clone size, J gene. A D gene is named only where the DNA matches it firmly. Only some rows state a clone size, as once, few, many or a class for expanded clones.

TGTGCCAGCAGGCTGGGGAACACTGAAGCTTTCTTT	CASRLGNTEAFF	-	TRBV28	-	TRBJ1-1
TGTGCCACCAGCATCTTTGCGGGGTACGAGCAGTACTTC	CATSIFAGYEQYF	-	TRBV15	-	TRBJ2-7
TGTGCCAGCAGTTTATCTTTGAGAGGTTCCTACAATGAGCAGTTCTTC	CASSLSLRGSYNEQFF	-	TRBV27	-	TRBJ2-1
TGTGCCAGTAGTGGACTAGCGGGCTCCTACAATGAGCAGTTCTTC	CASSGLAGSYNEQFF	TRBD2	TRBV19	-	TRBJ2-1
TGCGCCAGCAGCCATACATTTGCAACTAATGAAAAACTGTTTTTT	CASSHTFATNEKLFF	-	TRBV4-3	-	TRBJ1-4
TGTGCCAGCAGTGGGTGGGATTCCTACAATGAGCAGTTCTTC	CASSGWDSYNEQFF	-	TRBV25-1	-	TRBJ2-1
TGCGCCAGCAGTTCGACAGGGGAAGGTAATCAGCCCCAGCATTTT	CASSSTGEGNQPQHF	TRBD1	TRBV5-1	-	TRBJ1-5
TGTGCCAGCAGCGCCTCCGGATTGCTGAACACTGAAGCTTTCTTT	CASSASGLLNTEAFF	-	TRBV9	-	TRBJ1-1
TGTGCCAGCAGCGAACACAGTAATATGCTCTCTGGGGCCAACGTCCTGACTTTC	CASSEHSNMLSGANVLTF	-	TRBV9	-	TRBJ2-6
TGCGCCAGCAGTGAGGCAGCCTCCTACGAGCAGTACTTC	CASSEAASYEQYF	-	TRBV10-2	-	TRBJ2-7
TGTGCCAGCAAACTGGGGCTAGCGGGAGGCTTAAACACAGATACGCAGTATTTT	CASKLGLAGGLNTDTQYF	TRBD2	TRBV27	-	TRBJ2-3
TGTGCCAGCAGCTCTGGACTGTACAATGAGCAGTTCTTC	CASSSGLYNEQFF	-	TRBV9	-	TRBJ2-1
TGTGCCACCCTACCAGGGGGTTTGAACACTGAAGCTTTCTTT	CATLPGGLNTEAFF	TRBD1	TRBV6-1	-	TRBJ1-1
TGTGCCATCAGTGAGTCGATAAGCGGGAGCGAGCAGTTCTTC	CAISESISGSEQFF	TRBD2	TRBV10-3	-	TRBJ2-1
TGTGCCAGCAGTTTAGTAGCAGGGGGGGGCGGGTTCGCTGACGGCTACACCTTC	CASSLVAGGGGFADGYTF	TRBD1	TRBV27	once	TRBJ1-2
TGTGCCAGCAGTCATACAGTGACCAACACTGAAGCTTTCTTT	CASSHTVTNTEAFF	-	TRBV7-9	-	TRBJ1-1
TGCGCCAGCAGCCCCCGTAACCTACTAACACACAATGAGCAGTTCTTC	CASSPRNLLTHNEQFF	-	TRBV4-1	-	TRBJ2-1
TGTGCCAGCAGCCAACCGGGACTAGCGGCTGAAAATGAGCAGTTCTTC	CASSQPGLAAENEQFF	TRBD2	TRBV4-2	-	TRBJ2-1
TGTGCCAGTTCCCCCGGGACGGAGAACACTGAAGCTTTCTTT	CASSPGTENTEAFF	-	TRBV19	-	TRBJ1-1
TGTGCCAGCAGCTTAGAGGAGGGAGCTGAAGCTTTCTTT	CASSLEEGAEAFF	-	TRBV13	few	TRBJ1-1
TGTGCCAGCAGCTTAACCGGGGAGCTGTTTTTT	CASSLTGELFF	-	TRBV7-2	once	TRBJ2-2
TGCAGCGCCCCTACGGACACGTCTGGTTATGGCTACACCTTC	CSAPTDTSGYGYTF	-	TRBV29-1	-	TRBJ1-2
TGTGCCAGTAGTATAGTCCCCCGGGGGACCCAGCCCCAGCATTTT	CASSIVPRGTQPQHF	-	TRBV19	-	TRBJ1-5
TGTGCCAGCAGTCCGACAGGTCCGTATAATTCACCCCTCCACTTT	CASSPTGPYNSPLHF	-	TRBV27	-	TRBJ1-6
TGTGCCAGCAGCTTAGAAGGCGGAAAAGAGACCCAGTACTTC	CASSLEGGKETQYF	-	TRBV7-9	-	TRBJ2-5
TGTGCCAGCAGCCCCGGGACAGGGATTTCACCCCTCCACTTT	CASSPGTGISPLHF	TRBD1	TRBV28	-	TRBJ1-6
TGTGCCAGCAGCGTGGGGACAGTAGCCTACGAGCAGTACTTC	CASSVGTVAYEQYF	TRBD1	TRBV9	-	TRBJ2-7
TGTGCCAGCAGTGTGTCCAGCGGGGGGTCTGCCATTCAGTACTTC	CASSVSSGGSAIQYF	TRBD2	TRBV6-4	few	TRBJ2-4
TGTGCCAGCAGCCAAGAACGGACTAGCTGGTACAATGAGCAGTTCTTC	CASSQERTSWYNEQFF	TRBD2	TRBV4-2	-	TRBJ2-1
TGTGCCAGCAGTTGGGGACTAGCGGGAATAGAGACCCAGTACTTC	CASSWGLAGIETQYF	TRBD2	TRBV6-5	once	TRBJ2-5
TGTGCCAGCAGCTACAGGGCCGGGGAGCTGTTTTTT	CASSYRAGELFF	-	TRBV7-3	-	TRBJ2-2
TGTGCCTGGAGTGTACTCGGCCAGGGGGCTGAAGCTTTCTTT	CAWSVLGQGAEAFF	TRBD1	TRBV30	once	TRBJ1-1
TGTGCCAGCAGCTTACGGCCCAGGGACAGATGGGCGAACACTGAAGCTTTCTTT	CASSLRPRDRWANTEAFF	TRBD1	TRBV11-2	-	TRBJ1-1
TGTGCCAGCTCACGACAGACCTATAGCACAGATACGCAGTATTTT	CASSRQTYSTDTQYF	-	TRBV18	-	TRBJ2-3
TGTGCCAGCAGCGGTAGCGGGAGTCCCCACGAGCAGTACTTC	CASSGSGSPHEQYF	TRBD2	TRBV9	-	TRBJ2-7
TGTGCCAGCAGTGAAGCGCTTAGACAGCTAAACACTGAAGCTTTCTTT	CASSEALRQLNTEAFF	-	TRBV2	-	TRBJ1-1
TGTGCCAGCAGTTTAGCTCGACAGGGGTCCACTGAAGCTTTCTTT	CASSLARQGSTEAFF	TRBD1	TRBV28	-	TRBJ1-1
TGTGCCAGCAGCCTATTTGGGCGGGACAGGGGATCTGTAGACTATGGCTACACCTTC	CASSLFGRDRGSVDYGYTF	TRBD1	TRBV11-2	-	TRBJ1-2
TGTGCCAGCAGCTTGCCGGACAGGGCGAACACTGAAGCTTTCTTT	CASSLPDRANTEAFF	TRBD1	TRBV5-6	-	TRBJ1-1
TGTGCCAGCAGCTCATTGTCGGGCTCCGAGCAGTACTTC	CASSSLSGSEQYF	-	TRBV6-5	-	TRBJ2-7
TGTGCCAGTACCCCGGGGACATTGAACACTGAAGCTTTCTTT	CASTPGTLNTEAFF	-	TRBV19	-	TRBJ1-1
TGTGCCAGCAGAGCGGGATCGGGGAACGAGCAGTACTTC	CASRAGSGNEQYF	TRBD2	TRBV27	once	TRBJ2-7
TGTGCCAGCAGCCTGGTCGGGGGCCGCCAAGAGACCCAGTACTTC	CASSLVGGRQETQYF	-	TRBV25-1	-	TRBJ2-5
TGTGCCAGCAGCCAAGAGTCCGTGTGGGCTAATGAAAAACTGTTTTTT	CASSQESVWANEKLFF	-	TRBV14	-	TRBJ1-4
TGCGCCAGCAGCTTGGGGGGAGAGCAGTTCTTC	CASSLGGEQFF	-	TRBV5-1	-	TRBJ2-1
TGTGCCAGCAGCACCGGGACTAGCGGGAGGGCCTACAATGAGCAGTTCTTC	CASSTGTSGRAYNEQFF	TRBD2	TRBV13	-	TRBJ2-1
TGTGCCAGTAGTATAGCCCCAGGGGCGACTCATGGCTACACCTTC	CASSIAPGATHGYTF	-	TRBV19	-	TRBJ1-2
TGTGCCAGCAGCTCCGGGACAGGGACTTTTGCAGATACGCAGTATTTT	CASSSGTGTFADTQYF	TRBD1	TRBV11-3	-	TRBJ2-3
TGTGCCAGCAGCTTTGTGGGGGGATCCGGGGAGCTGTTTTTT	CASSFVGGSGELFF	-	TRBV7-6	-	TRBJ2-2
TGTGCCAGCAGCTTTGAGCGGGAGTCCAATGAGCAGTTCTTC	CASSFERESNEQFF	TRBD2	TRBV11-2	-	TRBJ2-1
TGCGCCAGCAGCCAAGTCTTGGGGGAGGGCACCTACAATGAGCAGTTCTTC	CASSQVLGEGTYNEQFF	TRBD2	TRBV4-3	-	TRBJ2-1
TGTGCCAGCAGCGAAGAATTAGGTCTGCGAGACACCATATATTTT	CASSEELGLRDTIYF	-	TRBV9	-	TRBJ1-3
TGTGCCAGCAGGGGGACGGGGACAATGGATACGCAGTATTTT	CASRGTGTMDTQYF	-	TRBV7-6	once	TRBJ2-3
TGTGCCAGCAGCATGCTGGACACCGGGGAGCTGTTTTTT	CASSMLDTGELFF	-	TRBV5-6	-	TRBJ2-2
TGTGCCAGCAGCTCCCTCTCCACAGATACGCAGTATTTT	CASSSLSTDTQYF	-	TRBV11-2	-	TRBJ2-3
TGTGCCATCGGCAGGGATAAAATGAACACTGAAGCTTTCTTT	CAIGRDKMNTEAFF	-	TRBV10-3	few	TRBJ1-1
TGTGCCAGCAGGGGGGGAGGGGGTAGCAATCAGCCCCAGCATTTT	CASRGGGGSNQPQHF	-	TRBV6-5	-	TRBJ1-5
TGTGCCAGCACCCCTCCGACAGGCTTCTCCTACGAGCAGTACTTC	CASTPPTGFSYEQYF	-	TRBV7-9	-	TRBJ2-7
TGCGCCAGCAGCCCTAACCCCCAGGCTAATGAAAAACTGTTTTTT	CASSPNPQANEKLFF	-	TRBV4-3	-	TRBJ1-4